The 2 T cell receptor beta chains presented below share a single source sample, sequenced in a study of blood T cells in healthy people across ages. Alongside a J-beta primer mix, a sample-barcoded 5' primer served in a second PCR lasting about 7 to 12 cycles. TCRdb redid the calling of the 5' RACE reads with MiXCR, one entry per CDR3 protein. This repertoire shows hundreds of thousands of distinct CDR3 sequences, 25% to 30% found once; its top ten account for about a sixth. The specimen sequenced was blood. The receptors were sampled from a woman of 80 years or more in good health.

The genes are TRBV5-1 and TRBJ1-1, with D possibly matching TRBD1 (5 bases). In germline, CDR1 is SGHRS, CDR2 YFSETQ. V shed 2 bases and J shed 1 base, with 12 bases lying between them. The length of the CDR3 is 15 residues. This CDR3 is CASSLVQGRNTEAFF. Written as DNA, the CDR3 is TGCGCCAGCAGCTTAGTGCAGGGAAGGAACACTGAAGCTTTCTTT.

This clonotype turned up a few times. V gene TRBV29-1 combines with J gene TRBJ1-3; D unclear. Between the trimmed V and J ends, which lost 4 bases and 0 bases, there was a span of 7 bases. This CDR3 has 13 residues. From germline, CDR1 is SQVTM and CDR2 ANQGSEA. In DNA, the CDR3 is TGCAGCGTTGGCGACGGCTCTGGAAACACCATATATTTT. Encoded protein: CSVGDGSGNTIYF.